A single sample gave rise to the 27 T cell receptor beta chains below, sequenced in a study of blood T cell repertoires in COVID-19. Sequencing was performed with immunoSEQ multiplex PCR; in TCRdb, only in-frame clones are kept and a portion is missing. The sample carries some 300,000 clones, around 90% recorded once. The specimen was peripheral blood. These receptors originate from a woman between 40 and 55 years old with COVID-19, enrolled during active disease.

This clone was detected only once. The V and J genes are TRBV9 and TRBJ2-2, with 8 nucleotides matching TRBD2. The CDR3 runs 16 residues. V lost 3 bases to trimming and J lost 2 bases; unmatched junction nucleotides: 6. CDR1 SGDLS and CDR2 YYNGEE come from the germline V gene. CDR3 nucleotide sequence: TGTGCCAGCAGCGGGAGAGCGGGGGCCAACACCGGGGAGCTGTTTTTT. Encoded protein: CASSGRAGANTGELFF.

The rearrangement joins TRBV2 to TRBJ1-1; maybe TRBD1 (5 bases). The CDR3 consists of 14 residues. V was pared by 7 bases and J by 6 bases, with 18 bases between. From germline, CDR1 is SNHLY and CDR2 FYNNEI. The CDR3 loop is CASTEGRGTAEAFF. The CDR3, as DNA: TGTGCCAGCACGGAGGGGCGGGGGACGGCTGAAGCTTTCTTT.

The DNA of the CDR3 is TGTGCCAGCAGCATCATTGGGGGGGAGACCCAGTACTTC. Protein product: CASSIIGGETQYF. J is TRBJ2-5 and V is TRBV11-2; D is perhaps TRBD2 (6 bases). This CDR3 spans 13 amino acids. Germline V gene sequence: CDR1 SGHAT, CDR2 FQNNGV. V lost 5 bases, J lost 5 bases, and 12 bases lay in between.

The chain carries TRBV19 and TRBJ1-1; the match to TRBD1 covers 12 bases. CDR1 is LNHDA, CDR2 SQIVND, per germline (reference sequence). The CDR3 is 14 residues long. The J segment lost 4 bases and the V segment lost 6 bases, leaving 3 bases of the junction unmatched. DNA of the CDR3: TGTGCCAGTAGCCCGGGACAGGGGGCCACTGAAGCTTTCTTT. Encoded protein: CASSPGQGATEAFF.

The J gene is TRBJ2-7, the V gene TRBV5-6; the D is unclear. The CDR3 runs to 14 residues. Trimming removed 2 bases from V and 0 bases from J, with 9 bases in between. In germline, CDR1 is SGHDT, CDR2 YYEEEE. CDR3 sequence reads: CASSLFKLSYEQYF. As DNA, the CDR3 is TGTGCCAGCAGCTTATTTAAACTCTCCTACGAGCAGTACTTC.

This chain joins TRBV18 and TRBJ2-2; the D gene is possibly TRBD2 (5 bases). This CDR3 comprises 15 residues. Germline V gene sequence: CDR1 KGHSH, CDR2 LQKENI. Trimming removed 6 bases at V and 4 bases at J, with 15 bases between. CDR3 nucleotide sequence: TGTGCCAGCTCGGCCGGGATAGCCCCCACCGGGGAGCTGTTTTTT. Residues: CASSAGIAPTGELFF. The variable domain in full, with the rest retrieved from reference TRBV18 and TRBJ2-2, is NAGVMQNPRHLVRRRGQEARLRCSPMKGHSHVYWYRQLPEEGLKFMVYLQKENIIDESGMPKERFSAEFPKEGPSILRIQQVVRGDSAAYFCASSAGIAPTGELFFGEGSRLTVL.

The chain carries TRBV5-6 and TRBJ2-7, with 9 nucleotides matching TRBD1. The CDR3 is 15 residues long. V shed 5 bases and J 5 bases; nucleotides not matched to a gene: 11. Germline V lookup: CDR1 SGHDT, CDR2 YYEEEE. DNA of the CDR3: TGTGCCAGCAGTTTCCCCGGGACAGGGATCCACGAGCAGTACTTC. Translation gives CASSFPGTGIHEQYF.

The chain uses TRBV28 and TRBJ1-1, with 8 nucleotides matching TRBD1. Germline values: CDR1 MDHEN, CDR2 SYDVKM. The J segment lost 1 base and the V segment lost 10 bases, leaving 11 bases of the junction unmatched. This CDR3 has 15 residues. CDR3 sequence reads: CATDLQGTGNTEAFF. The DNA of the CDR3 is TGTGCCACCGACCTTCAGGGGACAGGGAACACTGAAGCTTTCTTT.

V usage is TRBV4-2 and J usage is TRBJ2-7; no definite D call. The V end lost 3 bases, the J end lost 1 base, and 10 bases lay between the germline ends. Germline V gene sequence: CDR1 LGHNA, CDR2 YNFKEQ. This CDR3 is built from 14 residues. In nucleotides, the CDR3 is TGTGCCAGCAGCCAGGTCACAGAATCCTACGAGCAGTACTTC. Translated: CASSQVTESYEQYF.

The chain links TRBV6-6 to TRBJ1-3; TRBD1 matches at 9 bases. The trim removed 7 bases at V and 2 bases at J, leaving 3 bases unmatched. The CDR3 is made up of 14 amino acids. Per germline, CDR1 MNHNY and CDR2 SVGAGI (reference sequence). The CDR3 here is CASKQGAPGNTIYF. In DNA form, the CDR3 reads TGTGCCAGCAAACAGGGGGCGCCTGGAAACACCATATATTTT.

The count of this clone is one. The chain recombines TRBV19 with TRBJ1-6; the D gene is possibly TRBD1 (6 bases). The CDR3 is made up of 16 amino acids. In germline, CDR1 is LNHDA, CDR2 SQIVND (reference sequence). Trimming removed 5 bases at V and 2 bases at J, with 13 bases between. CDR3: CASSFLTGTYNSPLHF. For the CDR3, the DNA is TGTGCCAGTAGTTTCCTAACAGGGACCTATAATTCACCCCTCCACTTT.

This chain links TRBV7-2 with TRBJ2-7, with 7 bases identical to TRBD1. This CDR3 spans 14 amino acids. The germline CDR1 and CDR2 sequences are SGHTA and FQGNSA. Trimming took 4 bases from V and 5 from J; bases not matched to a gene: 8. In DNA, the CDR3 is TGTGCCAGCAGCTCCCGACAGGGTGGGAACGAGCAGTACTTC. Translated: CASSSRQGGNEQYF.

The chain combines TRBV7-2 with TRBJ2-7; D is ambiguous. V shed 0 bases and J shed 5 bases, with 11 bases lying between them. CDR1 and CDR2 from the germline V gene are SGHTA and FQGNSA. The CDR3 is 14 residues long. The CDR3 coding sequence is TGTGCCAGCAGCTTAGCGCACAGAATTCACGAGCAGTACTTC. Amino acid sequence: CASSLAHRIHEQYF.

V usage is TRBV7-3 and J usage is TRBJ2-7; D possibly corresponds to TRBD1 (6 bases). The V end lost 4 bases, the J end lost 3 bases, and 19 bases lay between the germline ends. There are 16 residues in the CDR3. Germline V CDR1 and CDR2: SGHTA, FQGTGA. In DNA form, the CDR3 reads TGTGCCAGCAGCTCAGTTGGGGGCGTAAGAGACTACGAGCAGTACTTC. Protein sequence: CASSSVGGVRDYEQYF.

J is TRBJ1-6 and V is TRBV4-3; the D is unclear. Trimming shortened V by 0 bases and J by 5 bases, and 17 bases separated the two germline ends. Looked up from germline, CDR1 is LGHNA and CDR2 is YSLEER. The CDR3 is made up of 18 amino acids. CDR3 sequence (DNA): TGCGCCAGCAGCCAAGATTACGGTCTAGCCGGTAATAATTCACCCCTCCACTTT. The encoded protein is CASSQDYGLAGNNSPLHF.

The V and J genes are TRBV14 and TRBJ2-3; D not resolved. CDR3 length: 16 residues. The V gene's germline CDR1 is SGHDN and CDR2 FVKESK. Trimming left V 3 bases short and J 0 bases short, with 13 bases between. The CDR3 region has the DNA TGTGCCAGCAGCCAGGCTCAGTGGGCTAGCACAGATACGCAGTATTTT. Its protein product is CASSQAQWASTDTQYF.

The rearrangement joins TRBV7-2 to TRBJ1-3; 9 positions agree with TRBD1. Trimming cost V 6 bases and J 1 base; bases outside gene matches: 7. Per the germline V gene, CDR1 is SGHTA and CDR2 is FQGNSA. The CDR3 length is 16 residues. Here the CDR3 reads CASRFGDRGSGNTIYF. Here the CDR3 DNA reads TGTGCCAGCAGGTTTGGTGACAGGGGGTCTGGAAACACCATATATTTT.

The rearrangement joins TRBV5-4 to TRBJ2-1; TRBD2 agrees at 12 bases. This CDR3 is 17 amino acids long. Losses at the gene ends were 1 base for V and 4 bases for J; bases not matched to a gene: 6. Germline V gene sequence: CDR1 SGHNT, CDR2 YYREEE (reference sequence). The CDR3 loop reads CASSLSRGTSGYNEQFF. The CDR3 bases are TGTGCCAGCAGCTTGTCGCGGGGGACTAGCGGGTACAATGAGCAGTTCTTC.

This clone was observed a handful of times. V and J are TRBV15 and TRBJ2-5; tentative D call: TRBD2 (6 bases). V dropped 0 bases and J dropped 4 bases, with 15 bases sitting between them. Germline lookup yields CDR1 LNHNV and CDR2 YYDKDF (reference sequence). The CDR3 is made up of 16 amino acids. The CDR3 reads CATSRDRAGGAETQYF. DNA for the CDR3: TGTGCCACCAGCAGAGATCGGGCAGGAGGGGCAGAGACCCAGTACTTC.

The chain recombines TRBV5-1 with TRBJ1-2; tentative D call: TRBD1 (5 bases). Germline V gives CDR1 SGHRS, CDR2 YFSETQ. There are 14 residues in the CDR3. V was trimmed by 0 bases and J by 6 bases, leaving 12 bases between them. The DNA of the CDR3 is TGCGCCAGCAGCTTGGGGGGGGAGTCCCATGGCTACACCTTC. Its protein product is CASSLGGESHGYTF.

The chain carries TRBV14 and TRBJ2-7, with 8 nucleotides matching TRBD2. CDR1 SGHDN and CDR2 FVKESK come from the germline V gene. The trim removed 4 bases at V and 0 bases at J, leaving 8 bases unmatched. The CDR3 loop spans 16 amino acids. CDR3 sequence (DNA): TGTGCCAGCAGCCCTCGGGAGGGTAGGTCCTCCTACGAGCAGTACTTC. Translated: CASSPREGRSSYEQYF. Drawing the rest from reference TRBV14 and TRBJ2-7, the complete variable domain is EAGVTQFPSHSVIEKGQTVTLRCDPISGHDNLYWYRRVMGKEIKFLLHFVKESKQDESGMPNNRFLAERTGGTYSTLKVQPAELEDSGVYFCASSPREGRSSYEQYFGPGTRLTVT.

The J gene is TRBJ1-1, the V gene TRBV7-2; 9 bases map to TRBD1. CDR3 size: 18 residues. The germline CDR1 and CDR2 sequences are SGHTA and FQGNSA. V lost 5 bases, J lost 0 bases, and 13 bases stayed unmatched. CDR3 amino acids: CASSPLRTGEVMNTEAFF. CDR3 DNA sequence: TGTGCCAGCAGCCCACTGCGGACAGGGGAGGTCATGAACACTGAAGCTTTCTTT.

The rearrangement links TRBV6-1 to TRBJ2-5; D gene ambiguous. Germline V gene sequence: CDR1 MNHNS, CDR2 SASEGT. This CDR3 has 13 residues. V lost 3 bases, J lost 5 bases, and 10 bases lay in between. The CDR3 DNA reads as TGTGCCAGCAGTGACCCACCCCGGGAGACCCAGTACTTC. Protein: CASSDPPRETQYF.

The chain couples TRBV6-2 or TRBV6-3 to TRBJ2-6; 13 bases align to TRBD2. With 4 bases clipped from V and 0 bases from J, the junction kept 6 bases outside the gene matches. Germline CDR1 reads MNHEY; CDR2 reads SVGEGT. The CDR3 runs to 19 residues. CDR3: CASSSPGLAGYSGANVLTF. The CDR3 DNA is TGTGCCAGCAGTTCCCCGGGACTAGCGGGATACTCTGGGGCCAACGTCCTGACTTTC.

The V gene is TRBV5-1, the J gene TRBJ1-5; D may be TRBD1 (6 bases). Trimming removed 4 bases from V and 9 bases from J, with 11 bases in between. The CDR3 contains 12 residues. Germline V gene lookup returns CDR1 SGHRS and CDR2 YFSETQ. Here the CDR3 DNA reads TGCGCCAGCAGCCTCTTAGGGGGGCCCCAGCATTTT. It codes for CASSLLGGPQHF.

The rearrangement links TRBV28 to TRBJ2-1, with TRBD2 matching over 7 bases. Germline CDR1 reads MDHEN; CDR2 reads SYDVKM. CDR3 size: 13 residues. With V trimmed by 5 bases and J by 10 bases, 8 bases remained unmatched. The CDR3, as DNA: TGTGCCAGCAGTCAAGCGGGGCGGATCGAGCAGTTCTTC. This gives the protein CASSQAGRIEQFF.

The chain combines TRBV6-5 with TRBJ2-1; 10 bases match TRBD1. Trimming removed 6 bases from V and 4 bases from J; junction bases left unmatched: 3. Germline loops: CDR1 MNHEY, CDR2 SVGAGI. The CDR3 runs 14 residues. As DNA, the CDR3 is TGTGCCAGCAGCCGACAGGGGGCTTACAATGAGCAGTTCTTC. This sequence encodes CASSRQGAYNEQFF.